This TCR beta chain came from a study of shared clonotypes between healthy human individuals. The germline V gene has CDR1 MNHEY and CDR2 SMNVEV (reference sequence). Trimming took 5 bases from V and 7 from J; bases not matched to a gene: 8. CDR3 length: 15 residues. TCRdb keeps only in-frame clones here, not all; method: immunoSEQ multiplex PCR. The table includes 650,000 to 700,000 clones, 90% detected once. The TCR comes from a man younger than 35 in good health. Some clones in this sample may be carry-over from other donors' samples. Material for sequencing was memory CD8+ T cells from PBMCs. As for subset: CD45RO+ cells pooled with CCR7-negative TemRA cells. This rearrangement joins TRBV27 to TRBJ1-5, with 10 bases that match TRBD1. The CDR3, as DNA: TGTGCCAGCAGTGATACGGGGACAGGGGACCAGCCCCAGCATTTT. It encodes CASSDTGTGDQPQHF.